A selection of T cell receptor beta chains follows, all from one sample in a study of T-cell reconstitution after alpha-beta-depleted transplantation in children. TCRdb independently ran MiXCR on the PCR reads; one entry per CDR3 protein. Of about 610,000 distinct CDR3 sequences listed, about 10% were seen once; the top ten hold 4% to 5%. Sequences were derived from PBMCs from the stem cell graft donor, sampled from the stem cell graft. Receptor source: a human donor who donated a stem cell graft to a child with acute myeloid leukemia. Each CDR3 is given with its conserved first and last residue. The D gene is left open where the match is weak. For some rows the clone size is stated as once, few or many, or as a class when expanded; others skip it.

j_call	v_call	d_call	clone_size	cdr3_nt	cdr3_aa
TRBJ2-3	TRBV12-3/TRBV12-4	.	many	TGTGCCAGCAGTTTAGGTGGCCCAGATACGCAGTATTTT	CASSLGGPDTQYF
TRBJ2-5	TRBV5-1	.	.	TGCGCCAGCAGCTTGCGGGACTCCCAGTTAGTGGAGACCCAGTACTTC	CASSLRDSQLVETQYF
TRBJ2-1	TRBV7-2	TRBD1	many	TGTGCCACCGGGACAGGCTCCTACAATGAGCAGTTCTTC	CATGTGSYNEQFF
TRBJ2-1	TRBV7-3	.	.	TGTGCCAGCAGCTTAAACCCCACAGTGTGGGAGGCAAGGGATGAGCAGTTCTTC	CASSLNPTVWEARDEQFF
TRBJ1-6	TRBV7-9	.	.	TGTGCCAGCAGCTTGGAGCCATCGGGCTATAATTCACCCCTCCACTTT	CASSLEPSGYNSPLHF
TRBJ2-1	TRBV25-1	.	few	TGTGCCAGCACCCCTCCCAAACGGGGCTTCAATGAGCAGTTCTTC	CASTPPKRGFNEQFF
TRBJ2-2	TRBV5-1	TRBD1	.	TGCGCCAGCAGTTTGGTTGGGACAGGGACCGGGGAGCTGTTTTTT	CASSLVGTGTGELFF
TRBJ2-1	TRBV27	.	few	TGTGCCAGCAACTTGGGAACGGGAATAAACAATGAGCAGTTCTTC	CASNLGTGINNEQFF
TRBJ1-4	TRBV29-1	.	.	TGCAGCGTTGTCCACCCAGGGTGGGGCGAAAAACTGTTTTTT	CSVVHPGWGEKLFF
TRBJ2-3	TRBV5-1	TRBD2	.	TGCGCCAGCAAGTACTTGGCTAGCGGATCAGATACGCAGTATTTT	CASKYLASGSDTQYF
TRBJ1-3	TRBV20-1	.	many	TGCAGTGCTAGAGTGGGGGCAGAATCTGGAAACACCATATATTTT	CSARVGAESGNTIYF
TRBJ1-3	TRBV20-1	.	.	TGCAGTGCTCTGAGGGCAGACTCTGGAAACACCATATATTTT	CSALRADSGNTIYF
TRBJ2-1	TRBV24-1	.	.	TGTGCCACCAGTGGGAAGAGGGGAAGCTCCTACAATGAGCAGTTCTTC	CATSGKRGSSYNEQFF
TRBJ1-6	TRBV7-8	.	.	TGTGCCAGCAGCTTAGGGCGGGCAGGGGTAGATTCACCCCTCCACTTT	CASSLGRAGVDSPLHF
TRBJ2-1	TRBV2	.	.	TGTGCCAGCAGTGATAGGTTGGTCCCGCGCTACAATGAGCAGTTCTTC	CASSDRLVPRYNEQFF
TRBJ2-4	TRBV18	TRBD1	.	TGTGCCAGCTCACCACTATCCAGGGGGACGGCCAAAAACATTCAGTACTTC	CASSPLSRGTAKNIQYF
TRBJ1-1	TRBV30	.	.	TGTGCCTGGAAAACGGGTCGTAGGTCTGAAGCTTTCTTT	CAWKTGRRSEAFF
TRBJ2-2	TRBV29-1	TRBD1	many	TGCAGCGTTGACCCCGGGAGGACAGGGGCCGGGGAGCTGTTTTTT	CSVDPGRTGAGELFF
TRBJ2-1	TRBV28	.	many	TGTGCCAGCAGTCCACGTGGGATCGGAAATGAGCAGTTCTTC	CASSPRGIGNEQFF
TRBJ2-5	TRBV9	.	many	TGTGCCAGCAGCGTAGGAGGAGATGAGACCCAGTACTTC	CASSVGGDETQYF
TRBJ2-1	TRBV4-2	TRBD2	.	TGTGCCAGCAGCCAAGAGGCCAGCGGGAGGGCGGATGAGCAGTTCTTC	CASSQEASGRADEQFF
TRBJ2-3	TRBV29-1	.	few	TGCAGCGTTAGGGTTGGGAGGGGGAGGGCAGATACGCAGTATTTT	CSVRVGRGRADTQYF
TRBJ2-3	TRBV20-1	.	.	TGCAGTGCTAGAGATCAGACTAGAAGTCTTTATACGCAGTATTTT	CSARDQTRSLYTQYF
TRBJ2-1	TRBV11-2	TRBD2	many	TGTGCCAGCAGCCCCCGACTAGCGAGCAACAATGAGCAGTTCTTC	CASSPRLASNNEQFF
TRBJ1-2	TRBV20-1	TRBD1	.	TGCAGTGCTAGCCCTCCCAGGGGGCAGAACTATGGCTACACCTTC	CSASPPRGQNYGYTF
TRBJ2-7	TRBV7-9	.	few	TGTGCCAGCAGCTCGGACACCCACGAGCAGTACTTC	CASSSDTHEQYF
TRBJ2-4	TRBV4-3	TRBD2	.	TGCGCCAGCAGCCAAGAAGCCGGCAGCGGGGGAATAGCCAAAAACATTCAGTACTTC	CASSQEAGSGGIAKNIQYF
TRBJ2-1	TRBV29-1	TRBD2	.	TGCAGCGTTCAGAGGCTAGCGGGAGACGGTGAGCAGTTCTTC	CSVQRLAGDGEQFF
TRBJ1-5	TRBV12-3/TRBV12-4	.	.	TGTGCCAGCAGACCGACAGGAGGCAATCAGCCCCAGCATTTT	CASRPTGGNQPQHF
TRBJ2-3	TRBV30	TRBD2	.	TGTGCCTGGAACCCCCAGGGGCTAGCGGGAGTCACAGATACGCAGTATTTT	CAWNPQGLAGVTDTQYF
TRBJ2-3	TRBV6-6	TRBD1	many	TGTGCCAGCACCTACAGGGGAGAAGGCACAGATACGCAGTATTTT	CASTYRGEGTDTQYF
TRBJ2-1	TRBV20-1	TRBD1	many	TGCAGTGCTAGGGATAGCATCGGACAGGCCCTTGCAAGTGAGCAGTTCTTC	CSARDSIGQALASEQFF
TRBJ1-4	TRBV29-1	TRBD1	.	TGCAGCGGACGGCGGGACAGCGGTGAAAAACTGTTTTTT	CSGRRDSGEKLFF
TRBJ2-1	TRBV4-3	.	.	TGCGCCAGCAGCCAAGAGGGGACCTGGGGAGAAAGCTCCTACAATGAGCAGTTCTTC	CASSQEGTWGESSYNEQFF
TRBJ2-1	TRBV9	TRBD2	many	TGTGCCAGCAGCGTAGTCGGACTAGGGTCATCTGAGCAGTTCTTC	CASSVVGLGSSEQFF
TRBJ1-1	TRBV7-8	.	few	TGTGCCAGCGGGGAGGGAGGCATGAACACTGAAGCTTTCTTT	CASGEGGMNTEAFF
TRBJ2-2	TRBV20-1	.	many	TGCAGTGCTCCGATTGGGGGACTGCCCGGGGAGCTGTTTTTT	CSAPIGGLPGELFF
TRBJ2-3	TRBV18	TRBD2	.	TGTGCCAGCTCATCGTGGGAGGGATCAGATACGCAGTATTTT	CASSSWEGSDTQYF
TRBJ2-1	TRBV29-1	TRBD2	.	TGCAGCGTAGGACTAGCGGGATACGGGAATGAGCAGTTCTTC	CSVGLAGYGNEQFF
TRBJ1-2	TRBV28	.	many	TGTGCCAGCAGTTTAGGTTCCACTGACCTACGGGGCTACACCTTC	CASSLGSTDLRGYTF
TRBJ1-2	TRBV4-3	.	many	TGCGCCAGCAGCCAAGATCTTGGACAGAACTATGGCTACACCTTC	CASSQDLGQNYGYTF
TRBJ2-7	TRBV7-9	.	few	TGTGCCAGCAGCTTAGGGCGGGGCCCCCACTACGAGCAGTACTTC	CASSLGRGPHYEQYF
TRBJ2-3	TRBV7-9	.	.	TGTGCCAGCGACGTGGGGGCGGACACAGATACGCAGTATTTT	CASDVGADTDTQYF
TRBJ2-5	TRBV27	.	many	TGTGCCAGCAGTTTATCAAGGGGGGAGACCCAGTACTTC	CASSLSRGETQYF
TRBJ1-1	TRBV20-1	.	.	TGCAGTGCTAGTAAGGGTGAAGCTTTCTTT	CSASKGEAFF
TRBJ2-3	TRBV6-2/TRBV6-3	.	.	TGTGCCAGCAGTTTACCGGCGGGTACGTCAGATACGCAGTATTTT	CASSLPAGTSDTQYF
TRBJ2-1	TRBV27	.	many	TGTGCCAGCAGTTTATTTCAGGGTAGCTCCTACAATGAGCAGTTCTTC	CASSLFQGSSYNEQFF
TRBJ2-7	TRBV4-3	TRBD2	.	TGCGCCAGCAGCCAAACTAGCGGGAGAGGGGAGCAGTACTTC	CASSQTSGRGEQYF
TRBJ2-2	TRBV6-1	.	few	TGTGCCAGCAGACCCAGTCTGGCGAACACCGGGGAGCTGTTTTTT	CASRPSLANTGELFF
TRBJ2-3	TRBV29-1	.	many	TGCAGCGTTGGCGGTGGAGCAGAGGTGGGAGGACCAGATACGCAGTATTTT	CSVGGGAEVGGPDTQYF
TRBJ2-7	TRBV18	TRBD2	many	TGTGCCAGCTCACCAGGGACTAGCGGGAGAGACGAGCAGTACTTC	CASSPGTSGRDEQYF
TRBJ2-3	TRBV3-1	.	many	TGTGCCAGCAGCCTCCAGCGGTTTAGCACAGATACGCAGTATTTT	CASSLQRFSTDTQYF
TRBJ1-2	TRBV10-3	.	many	TGTGCCATCAGTTCCGGACAGAACTATGGCTACACCTTC	CAISSGQNYGYTF
TRBJ2-7	TRBV27	TRBD1	few	TGTGCCAGCAGTTTATCGGGACAGGGTAGCGAGCAGTACTTC	CASSLSGQGSEQYF
TRBJ2-5	TRBV28	TRBD2	few	TGTGCCAGCAGCCAGACTAGCGGGAGGGTTGGAGAGACCCAGTACTTC	CASSQTSGRVGETQYF
TRBJ2-1	TRBV20-1	.	few	TGCAGTGCTAGAGCCCGGCGTGAGCAGTTCTTC	CSARARREQFF
TRBJ1-2	TRBV29-1	TRBD1	many	TGCAGCGTTACTAACCCTCGATCGGACAGGGGGGCCTATGGCTACACCTTC	CSVTNPRSDRGAYGYTF
TRBJ2-2	TRBV7-9	TRBD2	many	TGTGCCAGCAGCTCAGGACTAGCGGCTGCGAACACCGGGGAGCTGTTTTTT	CASSSGLAAANTGELFF
TRBJ1-3	TRBV29-1	.	.	TGCAGCGTTGAACTTGGAAACACCATATATTTT	CSVELGNTIYF